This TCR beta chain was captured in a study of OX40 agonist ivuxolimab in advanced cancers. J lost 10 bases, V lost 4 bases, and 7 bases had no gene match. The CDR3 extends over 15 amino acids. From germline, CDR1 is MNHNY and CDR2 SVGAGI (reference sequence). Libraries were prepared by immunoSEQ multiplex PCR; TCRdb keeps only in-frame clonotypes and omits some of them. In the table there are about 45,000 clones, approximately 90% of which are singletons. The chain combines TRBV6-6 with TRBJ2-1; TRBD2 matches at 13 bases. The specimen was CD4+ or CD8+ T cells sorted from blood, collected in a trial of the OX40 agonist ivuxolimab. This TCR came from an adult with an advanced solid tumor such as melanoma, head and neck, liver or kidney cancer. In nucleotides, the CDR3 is TGTGCCAGCAGTTCCGGACTAGCGGGAGTTGGAGAGCAGTTCTTC. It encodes CASSSGLAGVGEQFF.